This T cell receptor beta chain was sequenced during a study of T-cell reconstitution after alpha-beta-depleted transplantation in children. General observations from the study: Alpha-beta T cells present about two months after transplant were reported to originate from several hundred expanded graft clones. T cells produced anew were the main source of T-cell counts and diversity one year after transplant.

As for this clonotype: Its specificity is unknown.

The CDR3 is made up of 15 amino acids. The germline CDR1 and CDR2 sequences are ENHRY and SYGVKD. V trimming: 6 bases; J trimming: 7 bases; junction bases outside the gene matches: 4. The TCRbeta library incorporated unique molecular identifiers. TCRdb processed the PCR reads anew with MiXCR; each CDR3 protein has one entry. The sample lists 500,000 or so distinct CDR3 sequences, over 10% occurring once. This clonotype was obtained from a female patient between 2 and 15 years old who had a stem cell transplant for aplastic anemia, so the T cells may come from the graft donor. Sample: PBMCs, mostly from graft donor cells, taken 180 days after TCRalphabeta/CD19-depleted stem cell transplant. The rearrangement links TRBV10-3 to TRBJ2-1, with 15 bases lining up with TRBD2. The CDR3 DNA is TGTGCCATCAGCGGGACTAGCGGGAGGATAAATGAGCAGTTCTTC. This codes for CAISGTSGRINEQFF.